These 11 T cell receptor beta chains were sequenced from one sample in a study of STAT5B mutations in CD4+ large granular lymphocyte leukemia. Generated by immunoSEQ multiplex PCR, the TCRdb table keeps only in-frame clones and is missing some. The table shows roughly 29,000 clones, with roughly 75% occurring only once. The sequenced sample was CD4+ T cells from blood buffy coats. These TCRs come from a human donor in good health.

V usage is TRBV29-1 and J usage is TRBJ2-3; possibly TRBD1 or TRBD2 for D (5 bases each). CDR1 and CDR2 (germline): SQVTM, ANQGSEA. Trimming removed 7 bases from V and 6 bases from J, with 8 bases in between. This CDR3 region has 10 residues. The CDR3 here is CSGGMDTQYF. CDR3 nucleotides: TGCAGCGGGGGGATGGATACGCAGTATTTT.

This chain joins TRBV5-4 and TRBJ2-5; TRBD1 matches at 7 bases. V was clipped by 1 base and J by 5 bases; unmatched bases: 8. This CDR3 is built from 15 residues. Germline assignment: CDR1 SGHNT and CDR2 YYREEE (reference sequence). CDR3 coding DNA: TGTGCCAGCAGCTTGCCCCAACAGGGGACGGAGACCCAGTACTTC. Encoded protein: CASSLPQQGTETQYF.

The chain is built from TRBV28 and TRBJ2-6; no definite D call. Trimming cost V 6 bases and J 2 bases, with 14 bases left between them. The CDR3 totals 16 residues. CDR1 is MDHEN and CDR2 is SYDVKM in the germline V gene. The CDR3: CASSLPFGAGANVLTF. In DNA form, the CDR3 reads TGTGCCAGCAGCCTACCATTCGGCGCTGGGGCCAACGTCCTGACTTTC.

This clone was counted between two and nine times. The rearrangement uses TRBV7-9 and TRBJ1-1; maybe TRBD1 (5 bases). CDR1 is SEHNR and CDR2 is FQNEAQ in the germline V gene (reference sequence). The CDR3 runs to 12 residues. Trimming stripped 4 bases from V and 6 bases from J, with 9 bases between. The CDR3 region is CASSWGPSEAFF. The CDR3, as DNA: TGTGCCAGCAGCTGGGGACCCTCTGAAGCTTTCTTT.

The CDR3 nucleotides read TGTGCCAGCAGCTTAGCCTTGGCGGAGCAGTTCTTC. Protein sequence: CASSLALAEQFF. The chain joins TRBV7-2 to TRBJ2-1, with no clear D. Trimming took off 0 bases at V and 10 bases at J, with 7 bases between the two ends. Per the germline V gene, CDR1 is SGHTA and CDR2 is FQGNSA. There are 12 residues in the CDR3.

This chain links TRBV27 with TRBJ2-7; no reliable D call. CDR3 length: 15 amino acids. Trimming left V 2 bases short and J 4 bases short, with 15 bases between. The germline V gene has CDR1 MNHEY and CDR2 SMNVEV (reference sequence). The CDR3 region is CASSLRPGGSYEQYF. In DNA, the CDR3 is TGTGCCAGCAGTTTACGACCAGGTGGATCTTACGAGCAGTACTTC.

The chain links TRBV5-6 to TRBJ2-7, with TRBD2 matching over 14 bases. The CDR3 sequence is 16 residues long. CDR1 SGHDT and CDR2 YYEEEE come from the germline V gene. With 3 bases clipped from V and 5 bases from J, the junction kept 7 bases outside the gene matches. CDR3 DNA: TGTGCCAGCAGCTGGGGACCGGGACTAGCGGGAGACGAGCAGTACTTC. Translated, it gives CASSWGPGLAGDEQYF.

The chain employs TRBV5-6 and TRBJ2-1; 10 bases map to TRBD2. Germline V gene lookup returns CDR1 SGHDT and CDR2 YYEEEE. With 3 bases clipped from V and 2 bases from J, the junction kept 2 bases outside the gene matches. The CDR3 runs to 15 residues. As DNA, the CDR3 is TGTGCCAGCAGCTCCGGGACTAGCGCCTACAATGAGCAGTTCTTC. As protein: CASSSGTSAYNEQFF.

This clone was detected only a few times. The chain's CDR3 is CASGLDRTGLAYEQYF. CDR3 nucleotides: TGTGCTAGTGGTTTGGATCGGACAGGGCTTGCCTACGAGCAGTACTTC. The J gene is TRBJ2-7, the V gene TRBV12-5; 8 nucleotides match TRBD1. V was clipped by 1 base and J by 2 bases; unmatched bases: 7. The germline V gene encodes CDR1 LGHNT and CDR2 FRNRAP. There are 16 residues in the CDR3.

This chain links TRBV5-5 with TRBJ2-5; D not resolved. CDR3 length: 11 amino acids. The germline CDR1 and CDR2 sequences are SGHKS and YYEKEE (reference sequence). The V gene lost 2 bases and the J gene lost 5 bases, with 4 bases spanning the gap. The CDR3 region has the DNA TGTGCCAGCAGCTTCGGGGAGACCCAGTACTTC. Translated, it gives CASSFGETQYF.

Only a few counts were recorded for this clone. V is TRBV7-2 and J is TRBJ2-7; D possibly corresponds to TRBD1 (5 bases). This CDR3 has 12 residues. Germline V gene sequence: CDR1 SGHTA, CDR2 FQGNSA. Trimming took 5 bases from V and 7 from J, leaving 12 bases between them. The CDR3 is CASSPAKGEQYF. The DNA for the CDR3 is TGTGCCAGCAGCCCCGCTAAGGGGGAGCAGTACTTC.